This TCR beta chain derives from a study of T cell responses to AZD1222 COVID-19 vaccine. Study findings and constraints: Receipt of two AZD1222 doses was followed by a rise in Spike-specific TCR breadth and depth. Donors, mostly white British, included more females; clonal diversity was possibly underestimated. Spike-wide coverage was observed for vaccine-associated CD4 TCRs, with dominant responses at 160-218 and 743-854. Reportedly, nearly half of unique spike TCRs recognized epitopes outside B.1.351/B.1.1.7 mutations.

A note on this clone: What it recognizes is unknown.

This table comes from immunoSEQ multiplex PCR, and its TCRdb copy is limited to in-frame clones, with some not included. The repertoire holds 90,000 to 150,000 clones, with more than 75% as singletons. Germline V lookup: CDR1 SGHRS, CDR2 YFSETQ. CDR3 size: 16 residues. With V trimmed by 4 bases and J by 2 bases, 8 bases remained unmatched. The sequencing used peripheral blood, collected 28 days after the second AZD1222 dose. The TCR originated in an adult who received the AZD1222 COVID-19 vaccine. V is TRBV5-1 and J is TRBJ1-1; TRBD1 aligns across 10 bases. CDR3 DNA sequence: TGCGCCAGCAGCGTACCGGGACAGGGGATAAACACTGAAGCTTTCTTT. This translates into CASSVPGQGINTEAFF.